These T cell receptor beta chains were read from a single sample in a study of cytomegalovirus exposure and HLA in healthy donors. Profiling relied on immunoSEQ multiplex PCR, and the TCRdb table lists in-frame clones only, not all of them. Of tens of thousands of clones listed, 70% to 75% are singletons. The sequencing sample was made of PBMCs. All receptors derive from a woman aged 25-40 years in good health and CMV-seropositive. CDR3s leave out the opening cysteine and the closing phenylalanine or tryptophan. Clone size is stated in some rows and not others, as once, few, many or a class when expanded.

abundance	v_gene	j_gene	CDR3aa
once	TRBV10-3	TRBJ1-2	AIRTGTGGNYGYT
NA	TRBV28	TRBJ1-1	ASSLDRVGTEAF
NA	TRBV9	TRBJ2-2	ASSVGRATGELF
NA	TRBV30	TRBJ1-5	AWSRGGGNQPQH
NA	TRBV10-1	TRBJ2-1	ASSRAGILNEQF
few	TRBV11-2	TRBJ1-4	ASSANRGEVEKLF
NA	TRBV5-1	TRBJ2-7	ASSPSAGTLTAEQY
NA	TRBV13	TRBJ2-7	ASSSYRGAYEQY
NA	TRBV28	TRBJ1-2	ASSLGMRARGGYT
NA	TRBV11-3	TRBJ2-1	ASSPGTSGSWNEQF
NA	TRBV30	TRBJ2-7	AWSLQGYEQY
NA	TRBV6-5	TRBJ1-4	ASRETGFGEKLF
NA	TRBV10-1	TRBJ2-1	ASSESQTSGGNEQF
NA	TRBV25-1	TRBJ1-1	ASCTGNTEAF
few	TRBV6-6	TRBJ1-5	ASRAGNQPQH
NA	TRBV11-3	TRBJ2-5	ASSRGQEETQY
NA	TRBV30	TRBJ1-2	AFRGGTNGYT
NA	TRBV29-1	TRBJ2-5	SVDGTSLETQY
once	TRBV6-5	TRBJ2-7	ASRPRYSYEQY
once	TRBV30	TRBJ1-1	AWSRRGGNTEAF
NA	TRBV18	TRBJ2-3	ASSIRLAVADTQY
NA	TRBV9	TRBJ1-4	ASSVGGTAEKLF
NA	TRBV5-4	TRBJ2-5	ASSYGQGARGETQY
NA	TRBV28	TRBJ1-5	ASSLRGQGNQPQH
NA	TRBV7-8	TRBJ1-5	ASSLRDRGGNQPQH
NA	TRBV9	TRBJ1-3	ASSVGQASSGNTIY
few	TRBV10-3	TRBJ2-5	AISEMTGWKTQY
NA	TRBV5-4	TRBJ1-4	ASSLGAATNEKLF
NA	TRBV10-2	TRBJ2-7	ASGGTSGYEQY
NA	TRBV30	TRBJ1-2	AWGRHTKDYGYT
NA	TRBV29-1	TRBJ2-1	SVEGPDRGEQF
NA	TRBV5-4	TRBJ2-7	ASSSGTDYEQY
few	TRBV7-9	TRBJ2-7	ASSPQGLALAGTYEQY
NA	TRBV7-8	TRBJ2-5	ASRTGGETQY
NA	TRBV28	TRBJ1-2	ASNRGGGLGYT
few	TRBV11-2	TRBJ2-7	ASSSNRDSSYEQY
NA	TRBV6-5	TRBJ1-3	ASSYSLSSGNTIY
NA	TRBV30	TRBJ2-7	ACDPTGIHEQY
few	TRBV10-2	TRBJ1-4	ASSVQVQEKLF
NA	TRBV7-9	TRBJ1-4	ASSSGSSTNEKLF
NA	TRBV11-2	TRBJ2-7	ASSPPGNEQY
NA	TRBV11-1	TRBJ2-5	ASSPKTRRETQY
few	TRBV20-1	TRBJ1-1	SAGRGTEAF
NA	TRBV6-1	TRBJ1-5	ASSGQVAQH
few	TRBV5-1	TRBJ2-7	ASSPFTSGGTPEQY
NA	TRBV2	TRBJ1-3	ASSPIQGAGNTIY